This TCR beta chain was sequenced in a study of T cell responses to AZD1222 COVID-19 vaccine. Overall study context: Pooled together were second doses at about 4 or about 12 weeks.

The repertoire was sequenced with immunoSEQ multiplex PCR; TCRdb's copy has only in-frame clones and lacks some. The data show more than 150,000 clones, about nine tenths seen once. The study, taken as a whole, reports: Spike-specific TCR depth and breadth grew after two AZD1222 doses. Spike as a whole was targeted by vaccine-associated CD4 TCRs, dominant at 160-218 and 743-854. Clonal diversity was possibly underestimated, and the donors were mostly white British, with more females.

Germline V CDR1 and CDR2: SGHTA, FQGNSA. V lost 7 bases and J lost 2; bases outside the gene matches: 3. This CDR3 region has 15 residues. This clone was counted a few times. Antigen unknown. V usage is TRBV7-2 and J usage is TRBJ2-1, with 12 positions matching TRBD2. The input for sequencing was peripheral blood, taken on day 0 of AZD1222 vaccination. This sequence originates from an adult in good health. CDR3 sequence (DNA): TGTGCCAGCACCCGGACTAGCGGGACCTACAATGAGCAGTTCTTC. This translates into CASTRTSGTYNEQFF.